These T cell receptor beta chains were read from a single sample in a study of T-cell reconstitution after alpha-beta-depleted transplantation in children. TCRdb passed the PCR reads through MiXCR, listing each CDR3 protein once. Of some 200,000 distinct CDR3 sequences listed, approximately 6.8% are singletons. The sample in question was PBMCs from the stem cell graft donor, obtained from the stem cell graft. These receptors all stem from a human donor who donated a stem cell graft to a child with Wiskott-Aldrich syndrome. CDR3s include the opening cysteine and the closing phenylalanine or tryptophan. The D gene is left open where the match is weak. Size is stated for part of the rows, as once, few or many counts, or as a class when the clone is expanded.

abundance: NA; d_gene: NA; v_gene: TRBV29-1; j_gene: TRBJ2-1; CDR3nt: TGCAGCGTTGAGGACGCTCCTAAAGGTGAGCAGTTCTTC; CDR3aa: CSVEDAPKGEQFF
abundance: few; d_gene: TRBD1; v_gene: TRBV29-1; j_gene: TRBJ1-6; CDR3nt: TGCAGCGTTAAGGCAGGGGGCGAAAATTCACCCCTCCACTTT; CDR3aa: CSVKAGGENSPLHF
abundance: few; d_gene: TRBD1; v_gene: TRBV5-1; j_gene: TRBJ2-2; CDR3nt: TGCGCCAGCAGCTTGCCGCGCGCAGGGGGCACCGGGGAGCTGTTTTTT; CDR3aa: CASSLPRAGGTGELFF
abundance: many; d_gene: NA; v_gene: TRBV27; j_gene: TRBJ2-7; CDR3nt: TGTGCCAGCAGTTTACACGGCTCCTACGAGCAGTACTTC; CDR3aa: CASSLHGSYEQYF
abundance: many; d_gene: TRBD2; v_gene: TRBV20-1; j_gene: TRBJ2-3; CDR3nt: TGCAGTGCTGGTTTTAGCGGGAGCACAGATACGCAGTATTTT; CDR3aa: CSAGFSGSTDTQYF
abundance: many; d_gene: NA; v_gene: TRBV6-6; j_gene: TRBJ2-5; CDR3nt: TGTGCCAGCAGGGACAATTTGGAGACCCAGTACTTC; CDR3aa: CASRDNLETQYF
abundance: many; d_gene: NA; v_gene: TRBV30; j_gene: TRBJ2-7; CDR3nt: TGTGCCTGGAGGGATCTGACAAGGCCCAGGGACGAGCAGTACTTC; CDR3aa: CAWRDLTRPRDEQYF
abundance: many; d_gene: NA; v_gene: TRBV15; j_gene: TRBJ2-7; CDR3nt: TGTGCCACCAGCAGAGATGAGGTGGATGAGCAGTACTTC; CDR3aa: CATSRDEVDEQYF
abundance: many; d_gene: NA; v_gene: TRBV5-1; j_gene: TRBJ2-2; CDR3nt: TGCGCCAGCAGCCAAGCTCAGGGCGGCGGGGAGCTGTTTTTT; CDR3aa: CASSQAQGGGELFF
abundance: many; d_gene: NA; v_gene: TRBV4-3; j_gene: TRBJ2-3; CDR3nt: TGCGCCAGCAGCCAAGTGGGGGGCCAACTAGGGGATACGCAGTATTTT; CDR3aa: CASSQVGGQLGDTQYF
abundance: few; d_gene: NA; v_gene: TRBV6-2/TRBV6-3; j_gene: TRBJ2-7; CDR3nt: TGTGCCAGCAGGTATCTGACAGGATCGTACGAGCAGTACTTC; CDR3aa: CASRYLTGSYEQYF
abundance: many; d_gene: TRBD1; v_gene: TRBV7-2; j_gene: TRBJ2-1; CDR3nt: TGTGCCAGCAGCGCCTGGACAGGGTCAGGCTACAATGAGCAGTTCTTC; CDR3aa: CASSAWTGSGYNEQFF
abundance: few; d_gene: NA; v_gene: TRBV5-1; j_gene: TRBJ2-7; CDR3nt: TGCGCCAGCAGCTTCCTCGGGGGAGAAGGGTACGAGCAGTACTTC; CDR3aa: CASSFLGGEGYEQYF
abundance: NA; d_gene: NA; v_gene: TRBV5-1; j_gene: TRBJ2-3; CDR3nt: TGCGCCAGCAGCTTGGACTTTGCAGATACGCAGTATTTT; CDR3aa: CASSLDFADTQYF
abundance: many; d_gene: TRBD1; v_gene: TRBV20-1; j_gene: TRBJ1-1; CDR3nt: TGCAGTGCTCCGGACAGGGGCACTGAAGCTTTCTTT; CDR3aa: CSAPDRGTEAFF
abundance: many; d_gene: NA; v_gene: TRBV24-1; j_gene: TRBJ1-1; CDR3nt: TGTGCCACCAGGGCCGGGGGGAACACTGAAGCTTTCTTT; CDR3aa: CATRAGGNTEAFF
abundance: many; d_gene: TRBD2; v_gene: TRBV5-5; j_gene: TRBJ2-7; CDR3nt: TGTGCCAGCAGCCGACCGACTAGCGGGAGGTACCACGAGCAGTACTTC; CDR3aa: CASSRPTSGRYHEQYF
abundance: many; d_gene: NA; v_gene: TRBV5-5; j_gene: TRBJ1-5; CDR3nt: TGTGCCAGCAGCTTGTATCAGGGAATTGTGAATCAGCCCCAGCATTTT; CDR3aa: CASSLYQGIVNQPQHF
abundance: many; d_gene: NA; v_gene: TRBV5-1; j_gene: TRBJ1-2; CDR3nt: TGCGCCAGCAGCTTGGAATTGGGAACAGCCAGTACGGACTATGGCTACACCTTC; CDR3aa: CASSLELGTASTDYGYTF
abundance: many; d_gene: NA; v_gene: TRBV5-1; j_gene: TRBJ2-2; CDR3nt: TGCGCCAGCAGCTCGGACAGTGGGGCGAACACCGGGGAGCTGTTTTTT; CDR3aa: CASSSDSGANTGELFF
abundance: many; d_gene: NA; v_gene: TRBV7-2; j_gene: TRBJ2-7; CDR3nt: TGTGCCAGCAGCTTAGTAGGGGGAGGGCCCTCCGAGCAGTACTTC; CDR3aa: CASSLVGGGPSEQYF
abundance: NA; d_gene: NA; v_gene: TRBV5-5; j_gene: TRBJ2-3; CDR3nt: TGTGCCAGCAGCTCCGGGCTCCTCTGCAATACGCAGTATTTT; CDR3aa: CASSSGLLCNTQYF
abundance: many; d_gene: NA; v_gene: TRBV6-5; j_gene: TRBJ2-3; CDR3nt: TGTGCCAGCAGTTACGGGGCCCGAGGGACAGATACGCAGTATTTT; CDR3aa: CASSYGARGTDTQYF
abundance: NA; d_gene: TRBD2; v_gene: TRBV6-2/TRBV6-3; j_gene: TRBJ2-7; CDR3nt: TGTGCCAGCAGTTACTCTGGGACTAGCCGGGTTTACGAGCAGTACTTC; CDR3aa: CASSYSGTSRVYEQYF